The 7 T cell receptor beta chains below were found in one sample sequenced in a study of CD8 T cells in ankylosing spondylitis. TCRdb re-derived calls from the 5' RACE reads in MiXCR, one entry per CDR3 protein. The sample includes 50,000 to 65,000 distinct CDR3 sequences, 6.5% to 9% of them seen just once. What was sequenced was blood, either unsorted or a sorted T cell fraction (not recorded which). These receptors came from a female donor with ankylosing spondylitis or in good health (not recorded which).

Many counts were recorded for this clonotype. The J gene is TRBJ1-6, the V gene TRBV5-1; TRBD1 is a possible D gene (6 bases). The germline V gene has CDR1 SGHRS and CDR2 YFSETQ. CDR3 size: 16 residues. The V end was cut by 0 bases, the J end by 5 bases, with 12 bases between. CDR3 in amino acids: CASSLAGTPNNSPLHF. In DNA, the CDR3 is TGCGCCAGCAGCTTGGCCGGGACACCTAATAATTCACCCCTCCACTTT.

This clonotype was found many times. This chain uses TRBV24-1 with TRBJ2-5; D is unclear. V lost 5 bases and J lost 3, with 9 bases in between. The CDR3 is 13 residues long. Germline V CDR1 and CDR2: KGHDR, SFDVKD. The DNA of the CDR3 is TGTGCCACCAGTGTATCAGCGAAAGAGACCCAGTACTTC. Translating it yields CATSVSAKETQYF.

The V and J genes are TRBV6-2 or TRBV6-3 and TRBJ2-1; D possibly corresponds to TRBD1 (6 bases). V was pared by 6 bases and J by 5 bases, with 17 bases between. The CDR3 extends over 15 amino acids. The germline gives CDR1 MNHEY, CDR2 SVGEGT. The CDR3 region has the DNA TGTGCCAGCAGCCCCCCCGGGACACGGAACAATGAGCAGTTCTTC. Its protein product is CASSPPGTRNNEQFF.

This clonotype appeared many times. The genes are TRBV24-1 and TRBJ2-1; D is unresolved. CDR3 length: 14 residues. Trimming removed 1 base from V and 5 bases from J, with 8 bases in between. CDR1 KGHDR and CDR2 SFDVKD come from the germline V gene. The CDR3 DNA reads TGTGCCACCAGTGATTTAAGGGATCACAATGAGCAGTTCTTC. It encodes CATSDLRDHNEQFF.

This clonotype came up many times. V gene TRBV6-2 or TRBV6-3 combines with J gene TRBJ1-1; possible D gene TRBD1, 5 bases. Between the trimmed V and J ends, which lost 7 bases and 0 bases, there was a span of 9 bases. Germline CDR1 is MNHEY and CDR2 is SVGEGT. This CDR3 spans 13 amino acids. CDR3 protein: CASIGTLNTEAFF. The CDR3 DNA is TGTGCCAGCATCGGGACGCTGAACACTGAAGCTTTCTTT.

This clonotype was seen many times. This chain connects TRBV29-1 to TRBJ1-2; D unresolved. V gave up 3 bases and J gave up 5 bases, with 7 bases separating them. CDR1 is SQVTM, CDR2 ANQGSEA, per germline. The CDR3 extends over 11 amino acids. CDR3 sequence reads: CSVEPGYGYTF. DNA of the CDR3: TGCAGCGTTGAGCCCGGGTATGGCTACACCTTC.

This clonotype occurred many times. The chain is built from TRBV18 and TRBJ2-6; D ambiguous. The CDR3 loop spans 14 amino acids. Looked up from germline, CDR1 is KGHSH and CDR2 is LQKENI. The V end was cut by 2 bases, the J end by 4 bases, with 6 bases between. CDR3 nucleotides: TGTGCCAGCTCACCAGGGCCCGGGGCCAACGTCCTGACTTTC. This sequence encodes CASSPGPGANVLTF. Full variable domain (missing parts from reference TRBV18 and TRBJ2-6): NAGVMQNPRHLVRRRGQEARLRCSPMKGHSHVYWYRQLPEEGLKFMVYLQKENIIDESGMPKERFSAEFPKEGPSILRIQQVVRGDSAAYFCASSPGPGANVLTFGAGSRLTVL.